This T cell receptor beta chain originates from a study of cytomegalovirus exposure and HLA in healthy donors. Points on this clone: Antigen unknown. This sample includes further DNA sequences coding for the same CDR3.

Only in-frame clones appear in the TCRdb table, and some are missing; sequencing was by immunoSEQ multiplex PCR. The table includes 57,000 or so clones, 91% detected once. Separate from the 666-subject first cohort, the approximately 130-subject validation cohort was the one that the donors belonged to. This CDR3 comprises 11 residues. Germline-derived CDR1 and CDR2 are LNHDA and SQIVND (reference sequence). Trimming pared 6 bases from V and 6 bases from J, leaving 6 bases between. General study findings and limits: The study labeled around 160 TCR beta chains cytomegalovirus-associated.

This receptor was identified in a woman in her 30s in good health and CMV-seronegative. The sequenced material came from PBMCs. The chain combines TRBV19 with TRBJ1-5; D gene unclear. The CDR3: CASSAGQPQHF. The DNA of the CDR3 is TGTGCCAGTAGCGCGGGTCAGCCCCAGCATTTT.